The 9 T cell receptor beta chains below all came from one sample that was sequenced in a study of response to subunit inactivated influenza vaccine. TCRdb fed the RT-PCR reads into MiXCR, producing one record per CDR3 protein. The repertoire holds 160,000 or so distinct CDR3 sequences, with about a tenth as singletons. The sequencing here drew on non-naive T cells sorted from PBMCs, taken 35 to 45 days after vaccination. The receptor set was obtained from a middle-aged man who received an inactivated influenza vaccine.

The CDR3 nucleotides are TGTGCCAGCAGTTCGCGGGGGGGGCCGAGGGACACCGGGGAGCTGTTTTTT. It is translated as CASSSRGGPRDTGELFF. The chain employs TRBV9 and TRBJ2-2; TRBD2 matches 9 bases. This CDR3 contains 17 residues. V gave up 5 bases and J gave up 3 bases; unmatched junction bases: 11. Germline CDR1 is SGDLS and CDR2 is YYNGEE. Together with reference TRBV9 and TRBJ2-2, the CDR3 gives the full variable domain: DSGVTQTPKHLITATGQRVTLRCSPRSGDLSVYWYQQSLDQGLQFLIQYYNGEERAKGNILERFSAQQFPDLHSELNLSSLELGDSALYFCASSSRGGPRDTGELFFGEGSRLTVL.

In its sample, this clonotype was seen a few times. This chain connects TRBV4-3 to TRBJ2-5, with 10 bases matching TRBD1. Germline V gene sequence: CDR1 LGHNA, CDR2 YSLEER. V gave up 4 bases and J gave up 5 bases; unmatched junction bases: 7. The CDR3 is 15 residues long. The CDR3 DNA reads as TGCGCCAGCAGCCCAGGGACAGGGGCTATGGAGACCCAGTACTTC. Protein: CASSPGTGAMETQYF.

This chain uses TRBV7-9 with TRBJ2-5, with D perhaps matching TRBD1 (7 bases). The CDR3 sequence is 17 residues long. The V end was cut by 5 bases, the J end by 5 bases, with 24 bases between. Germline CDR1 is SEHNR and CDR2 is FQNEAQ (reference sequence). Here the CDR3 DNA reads TGTGCCAGCAGCGCCGGACAGGTGGGAGGACGGACGGAGACCCAGTACTTC. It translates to CASSAGQVGGRTETQYF.

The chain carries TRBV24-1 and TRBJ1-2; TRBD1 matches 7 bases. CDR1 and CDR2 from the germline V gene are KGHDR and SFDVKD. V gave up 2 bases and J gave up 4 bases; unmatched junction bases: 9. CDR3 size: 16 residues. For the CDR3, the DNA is TGTGCCACCAGTGATTCGGCCTCCGGGACAGTCTATGGCTACACCTTC. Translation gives CATSDSASGTVYGYTF.

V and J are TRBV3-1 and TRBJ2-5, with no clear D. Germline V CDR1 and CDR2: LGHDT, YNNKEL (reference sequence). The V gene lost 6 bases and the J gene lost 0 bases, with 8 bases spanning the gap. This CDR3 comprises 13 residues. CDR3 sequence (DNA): TGTGCCAGCAGTGGGTCCTACCAAGAGACCCAGTACTTC. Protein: CASSGSYQETQYF.

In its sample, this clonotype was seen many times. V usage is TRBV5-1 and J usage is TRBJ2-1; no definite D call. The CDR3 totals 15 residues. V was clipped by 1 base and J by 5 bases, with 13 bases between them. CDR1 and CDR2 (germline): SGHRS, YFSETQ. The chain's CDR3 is CASSLWSIVDNEQFF. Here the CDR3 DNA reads TGCGCCAGCAGCTTGTGGTCCATCGTGGACAATGAGCAGTTCTTC.

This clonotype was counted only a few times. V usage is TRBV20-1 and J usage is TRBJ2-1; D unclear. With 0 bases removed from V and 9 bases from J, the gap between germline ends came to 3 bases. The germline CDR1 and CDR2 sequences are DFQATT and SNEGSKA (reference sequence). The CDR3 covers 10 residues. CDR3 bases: TGCAGTGCTAGAGATATTGAGCAGTTCTTC. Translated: CSARDIEQFF.

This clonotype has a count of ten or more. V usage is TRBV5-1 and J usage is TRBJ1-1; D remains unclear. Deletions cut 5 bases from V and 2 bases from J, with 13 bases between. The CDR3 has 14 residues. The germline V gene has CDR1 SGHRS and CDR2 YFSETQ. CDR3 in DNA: TGCGCCAGCAGGGAGGATTGGGGAAACACTGAAGCTTTCTTT. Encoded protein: CASREDWGNTEAFF.

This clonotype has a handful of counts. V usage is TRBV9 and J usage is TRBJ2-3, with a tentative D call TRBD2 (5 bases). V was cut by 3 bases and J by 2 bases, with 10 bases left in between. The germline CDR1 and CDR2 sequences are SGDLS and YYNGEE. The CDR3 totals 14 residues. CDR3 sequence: CASSAQADTDTQYF. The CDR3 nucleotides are TGTGCCAGCAGCGCACAAGCGGACACAGATACGCAGTATTTT.